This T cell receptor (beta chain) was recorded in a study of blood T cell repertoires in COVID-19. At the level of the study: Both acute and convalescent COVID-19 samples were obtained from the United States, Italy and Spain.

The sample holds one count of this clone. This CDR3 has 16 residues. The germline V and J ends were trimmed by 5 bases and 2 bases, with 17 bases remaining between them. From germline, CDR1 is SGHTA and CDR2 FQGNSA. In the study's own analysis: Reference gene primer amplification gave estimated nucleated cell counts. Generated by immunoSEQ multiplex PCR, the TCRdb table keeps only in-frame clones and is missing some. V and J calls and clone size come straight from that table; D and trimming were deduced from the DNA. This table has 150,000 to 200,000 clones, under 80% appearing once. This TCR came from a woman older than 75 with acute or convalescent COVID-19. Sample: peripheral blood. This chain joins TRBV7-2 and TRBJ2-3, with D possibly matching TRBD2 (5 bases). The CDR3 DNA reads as TGTGCCAGCAGCCCCGCTCTGGAGCGGTTCACAGATACGCAGTATTTT. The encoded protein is CASSPALERFTDTQYF.